Below are 24 T cell receptor beta chains sequenced from a single sample in a study of blood T cell repertoires in COVID-19 (dated by TCRdb to the early 2020s). The library was obtained by the immunoSEQ multiplex PCR assay. This is the immuneACCESS table as TCRdb keeps it, with only in-frame sequences that have V and J called. A part of the clones is gone; compared with another copy, unresolved V genes explain less than half, and the rest is unexplained. The sample includes 55,000 to 75,000 clones, with 60% to 85% observed a single time. The top ten clones comprise around 23% of the sample. Sequenced sample: peripheral blood. Receptors were obtained from a human donor in a cohort sampled during active COVID-19.

The chain links TRBV29-1 to TRBJ2-1, with TRBD2 identical over 11 bases. The length of the CDR3 is 13 residues. The germline CDR1 and CDR2 sequences are SQVTM and ANQGSEA. V trimming: 7 bases; J trimming: 6 bases; junction bases outside the gene matches: 5. CDR3 DNA sequence: TGCAGCGCCCTAGCGGGAGGTGGCAATGAGCAGTTCTTC. This gives the protein CSALAGGGNEQFF.

The chain carries TRBV6-5 and TRBJ1-6; perhaps TRBD1 as D (5 bases). The CDR3 length is 14 residues. V was trimmed by 7 bases and J by 5 bases, leaving 12 bases between them. From germline, CDR1 is MNHEY and CDR2 SVGAGI. This chain's CDR3 is CASNPTANNSPLHF. The CDR3 coding sequence is TGTGCCAGCAACCCGACAGCGAATAATTCACCCCTCCACTTT.

The chain recombines TRBV5-1 with TRBJ2-5; the D gene is possibly TRBD2 (5 bases). Per germline, CDR1 SGHRS and CDR2 YFSETQ. The CDR3 is 14 residues long. The V end lost 4 bases, the J end lost 1 base, and 11 bases lay between the germline ends. This CDR3 is CASSGRDPQETQYF. The CDR3 DNA is TGCGCCAGCAGCGGCCGGGATCCCCAAGAGACCCAGTACTTC.

This chain links TRBV7-9 with TRBJ1-5, with 11 bases fitting TRBD1. Germline V gene lookup returns CDR1 SEHNR and CDR2 FQNEAQ (reference sequence). The J segment lost 0 bases and the V segment lost 4 bases, leaving 2 bases of the junction unmatched. This CDR3 region has 16 residues. The CDR3 protein is CASSWGQGVSNQPQHF. As DNA, the CDR3 is TGTGCCAGCAGCTGGGGACAGGGGGTTAGCAATCAGCCCCAGCATTTT.

There are a few counts of this clone. The rearrangement links TRBV5-6 to TRBJ1-1; a possible D gene is TRBD1 (5 bases). Looked up from germline, CDR1 is SGHDT and CDR2 is YYEEEE. V was cut by 4 bases and J by 4 bases, with 20 bases left in between. The CDR3 runs 16 residues. The CDR3 DNA reads as TGTGCCAGCAGCGAGGACCGTTGGGGGGTGGGCACTGAAGCTTTCTTT. Translation gives CASSEDRWGVGTEAFF.

The chain is built from TRBV11-2 and TRBJ1-6, with TRBD1 matching over 7 bases. Germline CDR1 reads SGHAT; CDR2 reads FQNNGV. The CDR3 spans 13 residues. Trimming took 6 bases from V and 7 from J; bases not matched to a gene: 3. The CDR3, as DNA: TGTGCCAGCAGTGCGACAGGGAATTCACCCCTCCACTTT. This sequence encodes CASSATGNSPLHF. The complete variable domain, with remaining parts taken from reference TRBV11-2 and TRBJ1-6, reads EAGVAQSPRYKIIEKRQSVAFWCNPISGHATLYWYQQILGQGPKLLIQFQNNGVVDDSQLPKDRFSAERLKGVDSTLKIQPAKLEDSAVYLCASSATGNSPLHFGNGTRLTVT.

The V gene is TRBV10-3, the J gene TRBJ2-1; 11 positions match TRBD2. There are 14 residues in the CDR3. V lost 7 bases to trimming and J lost 7 bases; unmatched junction nucleotides: 6. Looked up from germline, CDR1 is ENHRY and CDR2 is SYGVKD. The CDR3 spells CAIKVLAGENEQFF. In DNA form, the CDR3 reads TGTGCCATCAAAGTACTAGCGGGGGAAAATGAGCAGTTCTTC.

V gene TRBV30 combines with J gene TRBJ1-2; TRBD1 matches at 8 bases. Germline V lookup: CDR1 GTSNPN, CDR2 SVGIG (reference sequence). The CDR3 runs 14 residues. Trimming took 5 bases from V and 4 from J; bases not matched to a gene: 9. CDR3 amino acids: CAWGNQGALYGYTF. The DNA for the CDR3 is TGTGCCTGGGGAAACCAGGGGGCGCTCTATGGCTACACCTTC.

The chain uses TRBV27 and TRBJ2-7; D might be TRBD1 (6 bases). The germline CDR1 and CDR2 sequences are MNHEY and SMNVEV (reference sequence). CDR3 length: 14 amino acids. V lost 10 bases to trimming and J lost 0 bases, with 16 bases between them. CDR3 DNA sequence: TGTGCCACCCCGTCAGGGGCCCTCTCCTACGAGCAGTACTTC. Residues: CATPSGALSYEQYF.

The rearrangement uses TRBV5-8 and TRBJ2-3; the D is unclear. The V end was cut by 4 bases, the J end by 0 bases, with 6 bases between. The CDR3 contains 13 residues. CDR1 is SGHTS, CDR2 YDEGEE, per germline. The CDR3 loop is CASSLPSTDTQYF. The CDR3 DNA reads TGTGCCAGCAGCCTACCTAGCACAGATACGCAGTATTTT.

The chain couples TRBV7-6 to TRBJ2-2; a possible D gene is TRBD2 (7 bases). CDR3 length equals 18 residues. V was pared by 1 base and J by 6 bases, with 21 bases between. Germline CDR1 SGHVS, CDR2 FNYEAQ. The CDR3 DNA reads as TGTGCCAGCAGCTTAGACGCGGGGGCTAGAGGGGTCCCCGGGGAGCTGTTTTTT. As protein: CASSLDAGARGVPGELFF.

This clone was found a few times. The rearrangement uses TRBV7-2 and TRBJ1-5; D is unresolved. This CDR3 is built from 13 residues. Trimming shortened V by 4 bases and J by 4 bases, and 8 bases separated the two germline ends. Germline V CDR1 and CDR2: SGHTA, FQGNSA. CDR3 bases: TGTGCCAGCAGCTCTAGGCAGAATCAGCCCCAGCATTTT. It codes for CASSSRQNQPQHF.

The genes are TRBV6-2 or TRBV6-3 and TRBJ1-5, with D possibly matching TRBD1 (6 bases). Germline V gives CDR1 MNHEY, CDR2 SVGEGT. CDR3 length: 14 amino acids. Trimming removed 4 bases from V and 3 bases from J, with 10 bases in between. The CDR3 protein is CASSSTGTNQPQHF. CDR3 coding DNA: TGTGCCAGCAGTTCCACAGGGACCAATCAGCCCCAGCATTTT.

This clone showed up just once. The rearrangement joins TRBV5-4 to TRBJ2-3, with 9 bases matching TRBD2. The CDR3 has 16 amino acids. V lost 7 bases, J lost 1 base, and 10 bases stayed unmatched. Looked up from germline, CDR1 is SGHNT and CDR2 is YYREEE (reference sequence). CDR3 loop: CASRRYGGGGTDTQYF. CDR3 nucleotide sequence: TGTGCCAGCCGCCGGTACGGCGGGGGGGGCACAGATACGCAGTATTTT.

The chain couples TRBV11-2 to TRBJ2-7; no firm D call. Deletions cut 4 bases from V and 2 bases from J, with 6 bases between. Per the germline V gene, CDR1 is SGHAT and CDR2 is FQNNGV. This CDR3 comprises 12 residues. The CDR3 coding sequence is TGTGCCAGCAGCTCCCCCACCTACGAGCAGTACTTC. It yields the protein CASSSPTYEQYF. Together with reference TRBV11-2 and TRBJ2-7, the CDR3 gives the full variable domain: EAGVAQSPRYKIIEKRQSVAFWCNPISGHATLYWYQQILGQGPKLLIQFQNNGVVDDSQLPKDRFSAERLKGVDSTLKIQPAKLEDSAVYLCASSSPTYEQYFGPGTRLTVT.

The J gene is TRBJ2-2, the V gene TRBV11-2, with 9 bases that match TRBD1. Germline CDR1 and CDR2: SGHAT and FQNNGV. The J segment lost 7 bases and the V segment lost 5 bases, leaving 14 bases of the junction unmatched. This CDR3 has 17 residues. Here the CDR3 reads CASSAPKYRGQSGELFF. The CDR3, as DNA: TGTGCCAGCAGCGCACCTAAATACAGGGGGCAAAGCGGGGAGCTGTTTTTT. The variable domain in full, completed from reference TRBV11-2 and TRBJ2-2, reads EAGVAQSPRYKIIEKRQSVAFWCNPISGHATLYWYQQILGQGPKLLIQFQNNGVVDDSQLPKDRFSAERLKGVDSTLKIQPAKLEDSAVYLCASSAPKYRGQSGELFFGEGSRLTVL.

The table lists this clone with a count of one. J is TRBJ2-3 and V is TRBV15, with 9 nucleotides matching TRBD2. The CDR3 runs 15 residues. Germline assignment: CDR1 LNHNV and CDR2 YYDKDF (reference sequence). The V gene end was trimmed by 1 base and the J gene end by 5 bases; junction bases not matched to a gene: 4. The CDR3 loop reads CATSRVAGAEDTQYF. In nucleotides, the CDR3 is TGTGCCACCAGCAGAGTAGCGGGAGCAGAAGATACGCAGTATTTT.

The chain joins TRBV7-2 to TRBJ2-7; the D gene is possibly TRBD2 (5 bases). The CDR3 has 16 amino acids. The germline V and J ends were trimmed by 4 bases and 2 bases, with 18 bases remaining between them. Per germline, CDR1 SGHTA and CDR2 FQGNSA. CDR3 in DNA: TGTGCCAGCAGCTCCCGACCGAGCGGAGGACCCTACGAGCAGTACTTC. Amino acid sequence: CASSSRPSGGPYEQYF.

J is TRBJ2-2 and V is TRBV24-1; TRBD1 aligns across 12 bases. The CDR3 contains 13 residues. Germline V gives CDR1 KGHDR, CDR2 SFDVKD. V was pared by 7 bases and J by 9 bases, with 2 bases of the junction left unmatched. In DNA form, the CDR3 reads TGTGCCACCAGGGGGACAGGGGGCCGGGAGCTGTTTTTT. Its protein is CATRGTGGRELFF.

This chain connects TRBV5-5 to TRBJ2-2; 9 bases are shared with TRBD1. The CDR3 totals 17 residues. Germline V gene data show CDR1 as SGHKS and CDR2 as YYEKEE (reference sequence). V lost 4 bases, J lost 2 bases, and 9 bases stayed unmatched. The CDR3 DNA is TGTGCCAGCAGCCCGCCGGGACAGGGAGATAACACCGGGGAGCTGTTTTTT. This gives the protein CASSPPGQGDNTGELFF.

The V call is TRBV19, the J call TRBJ2-2; D is perhaps TRBD1 (5 bases). The CDR3 runs to 14 residues. V shed 2 bases and J shed 11 bases, with 15 bases lying between them. From germline, CDR1 is LNHDA and CDR2 SQIVND (reference sequence). The CDR3 spells CASSIRGPTRELFF. The CDR3 bases are TGTGCCAGTAGTATAAGGGGCCCCACCCGAGAGCTGTTTTTT.

CDR3 residues: CASSSGQDYEQYF. Here the CDR3 DNA reads TGTGCCAGCAGTTCGGGACAGGACTACGAGCAGTACTTC. The J gene is TRBJ2-7, the V gene TRBV28, with 8 bases matching TRBD1. V trimming: 4 bases; J trimming: 3 bases; junction bases outside the gene matches: 2. From germline, CDR1 is MDHEN and CDR2 SYDVKM. This CDR3 is built from 13 residues.

The chain links TRBV7-6 to TRBJ2-1; 12 bases fit TRBD2. The J segment lost 10 bases and the V segment lost 5 bases, leaving 9 bases of the junction unmatched. Germline V lookup: CDR1 SGHVS, CDR2 FNYEAQ. The CDR3 contains 15 residues. The chain's CDR3 is CASSLMTSGRDEQFF. The CDR3 bases are TGTGCCAGCAGCCTGATGACTAGCGGGAGAGACGAGCAGTTCTTC.

V and J are TRBV5-4 and TRBJ2-2; 10 bases are a match to TRBD1. This CDR3 comprises 16 residues. Germline V gene sequence: CDR1 SGHNT, CDR2 YYREEE (reference sequence). J gave up 4 bases and V 2 bases, and 5 bases lay outside the gene matches. CDR3 DNA: TGTGCCAGCAGCTTTGGGGACAGGGGCGGCACCGGGGAGCTGTTTTTT. This translates into CASSFGDRGGTGELFF.